This entry concerns a single T cell receptor (beta chain). The target antigen is unknown. The CDR3 covers 13 residues. Trimming at V came to 6 bases and at J to 0 bases, leaving 1 base not matched to a gene. Germline CDR1 SNHLY, CDR2 FYNNEI. The donors were part of the validation cohort, which consisted of some 120 subjects and was separate from the first cohort of several hundred subjects. Produced via immunoSEQ multiplex PCR; TCRdb's table is partial and in-frame only. The sample holds 65,000 to 80,000 clones, around 94% seen once. The data are from a study of cytomegalovirus exposure and HLA in healthy donors. Whole-study findings and limits: A later analysis found first-cohort TCR clusters tended to co-occur in the 120 or so validation repertoires. Three CMV-associated chains proved CMV antigen-specific in vitro. TCR beta chains numbering 150 to 200 were designated cytomegalovirus-associated.

The chain has TRBV2 and TRBJ2-5; 7 bases map to TRBD2. Sequences were obtained from PBMCs. This clonotype was sampled from a woman younger than 35 in good health and CMV-seropositive. The CDR3 loop reads CASRAGYQETQYF. DNA for the CDR3: TGTGCCAGCAGAGCGGGGTACCAAGAGACCCAGTACTTC.